This T cell receptor beta chain was found in a study of cytomegalovirus exposure and HLA in healthy donors. Whole-study context: Just over 80% of around 390 genotyped donors fell in the Caucasian-associated ancestry cluster.

General study results and limits: Cytomegalovirus association was assigned to about 150 TCR beta chains.

The primer mix had 60 Vbeta and 13 Jbeta primers. TCRdb keeps only in-frame clones here, not all; method: immunoSEQ multiplex PCR. The profile shows about 170,000 clones, roughly 79% of them singletons. Notes on this clone: Its matching antigen is unknown.

Donors sampled were nominally healthy, though unrecorded immune exposures were likely. The CDR3 extends over 15 amino acids. Germline CDR1 reads SEHNR; CDR2 reads FQNEAQ (reference sequence). V lost 4 bases, J lost 6 bases, and 7 bases stayed unmatched. The sample consisted of PBMCs. This rearrangement joins TRBV7-9 to TRBJ1-5; 9 bases map to TRBD1. The sequence was collected from a woman aged 18 to 35 in good health and CMV-seropositive. The CDR3, as DNA: TGTGCCAGCAGCTCGTCCGGGACAGGGACTCAGCCCCAGCATTTT. It translates to CASSSSGTGTQPQHF.